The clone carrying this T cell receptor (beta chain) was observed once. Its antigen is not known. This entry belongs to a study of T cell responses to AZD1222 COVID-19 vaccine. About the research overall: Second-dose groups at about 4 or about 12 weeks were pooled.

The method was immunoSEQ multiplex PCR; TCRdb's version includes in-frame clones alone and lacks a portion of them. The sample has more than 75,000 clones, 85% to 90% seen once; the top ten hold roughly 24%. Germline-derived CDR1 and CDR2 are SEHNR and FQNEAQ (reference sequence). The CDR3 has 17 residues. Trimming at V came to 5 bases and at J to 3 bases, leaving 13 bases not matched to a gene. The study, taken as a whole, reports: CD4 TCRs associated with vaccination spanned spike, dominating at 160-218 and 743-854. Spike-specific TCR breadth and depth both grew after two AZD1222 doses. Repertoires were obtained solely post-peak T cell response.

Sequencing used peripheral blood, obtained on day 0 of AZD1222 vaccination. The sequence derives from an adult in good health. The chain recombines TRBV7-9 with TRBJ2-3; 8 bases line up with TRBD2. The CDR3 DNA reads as TGTGCCAGCAGCCCCCCGGCCATAGCGGGATCAACAGATACGCAGTATTTT. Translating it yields CASSPPAIAGSTDTQYF.